This entry concerns a single T cell receptor (beta chain). Antigen specificity is unknown. This entry is derived from a study of vaccination and CD4 T cells after COVID-19. About the research overall: Sampling that followed vaccination took place a median about 70 days after dose two, within a range of 14 to 241. Findings of the study overall: It was observed that, in convalescent patients, a median 86.3% of reactive clones arose only post-vaccination.

The Oncomine TCR Beta short-read assay sequenced DNA from cultured CD4+ T cells. TCRdb re-derived calls from the PCR reads in MiXCR, one entry per CDR3 protein. The sample shows about 6,900 distinct CDR3 sequences, roughly 31% of them seen only once. V dropped 3 bases and J dropped 3 bases, with 12 bases sitting between them. CDR1 MNHEY and CDR2 SMNVEV come from the germline V gene (reference sequence). The CDR3 consists of 14 residues. The treatment denotes: roughly 10-day PBMC culture with coronavirus spike peptide pools or control peptides (ViraFEST assay). Researchers collected the unexposed donor's CD4+ T cells before the COVID-19 pandemic (2011-2018). Via ViraFEST, peptide pools expanded antigen-specific T cells before TCR sequencing.

The TCR was taken from a human donor in good health. Material for sequencing was CD4+ T cells from blood, cultured in vitro. The V and J genes are TRBV27 and TRBJ2-7, with D possibly TRBD2 on 6 matching bases. The CDR3 loop is CASSFGGVGYEQYF. CDR3 sequence (DNA): TGTGCCAGCAGTTTTGGCGGGGTTGGCTACGAGCAGTACTTC.